This T cell receptor beta chain was identified in a study of control samples from healthy donors and cancer patients. The CDR3 spans 14 residues. Germline-derived CDR1 and CDR2 are GTSNPN and SVGIG (reference sequence). Trimming stripped 7 bases from V and 2 bases from J, with 15 bases between. The table came from immunoSEQ multiplex PCR; TCRdb's copy has only in-frame clones and leaves some out. This table holds more than 100,000 clones, around 90% found once. The chain recombines TRBV30 with TRBJ2-1, with D possibly being TRBD1 (5 bases). Sample: blood. The source is a man between 18 and 29 years old in good health. The CDR3 is CALDWGPTYNEQFF. DNA of the CDR3: TGTGCCTTAGATTGGGGCCCCACCTACAATGAGCAGTTCTTC.